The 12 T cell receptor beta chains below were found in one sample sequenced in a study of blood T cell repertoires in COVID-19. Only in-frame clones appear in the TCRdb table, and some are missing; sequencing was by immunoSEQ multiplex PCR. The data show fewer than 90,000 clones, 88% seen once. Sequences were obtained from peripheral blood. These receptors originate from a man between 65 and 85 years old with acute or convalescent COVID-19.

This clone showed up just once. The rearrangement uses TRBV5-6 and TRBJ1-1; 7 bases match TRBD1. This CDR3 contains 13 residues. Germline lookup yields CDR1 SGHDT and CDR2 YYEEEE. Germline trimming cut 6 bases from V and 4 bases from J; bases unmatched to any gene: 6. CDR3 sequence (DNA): TGTGCCAGCAACCTACAGGGGCGCACTGAAGCTTTCTTT. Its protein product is CASNLQGRTEAFF.

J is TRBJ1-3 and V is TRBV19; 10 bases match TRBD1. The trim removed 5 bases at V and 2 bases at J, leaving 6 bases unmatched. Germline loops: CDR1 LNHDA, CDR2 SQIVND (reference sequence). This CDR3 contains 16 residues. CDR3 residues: CASSARDRGPGNTIYF. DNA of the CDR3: TGTGCCAGTAGTGCCCGGGACAGGGGACCTGGAAACACCATATATTTT. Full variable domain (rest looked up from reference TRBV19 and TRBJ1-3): DGGITQSPKYLFRKEGQNVTLSCEQNLNHDAMYWYRQDPGQGLRLIYYSQIVNDFQKGDIAEGYSVSREKKESFPLTVTSAQKNPTAFYLCASSARDRGPGNTIYFGEGSWLTVV.

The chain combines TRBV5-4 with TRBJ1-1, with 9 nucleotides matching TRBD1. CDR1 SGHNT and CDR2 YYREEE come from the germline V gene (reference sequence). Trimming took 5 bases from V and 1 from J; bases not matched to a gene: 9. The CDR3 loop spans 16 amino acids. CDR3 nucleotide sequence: TGTGCCAGCAGTCCACAGGGGGCATTGAGGAACACTGAAGCTTTCTTT. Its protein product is CASSPQGALRNTEAFF.

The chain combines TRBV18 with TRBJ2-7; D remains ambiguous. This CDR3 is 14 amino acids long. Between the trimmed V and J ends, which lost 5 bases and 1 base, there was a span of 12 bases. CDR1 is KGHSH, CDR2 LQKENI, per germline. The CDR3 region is CASSVADTSYEQYF. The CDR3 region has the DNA TGTGCCAGCTCAGTGGCAGATACGTCCTACGAGCAGTACTTC.

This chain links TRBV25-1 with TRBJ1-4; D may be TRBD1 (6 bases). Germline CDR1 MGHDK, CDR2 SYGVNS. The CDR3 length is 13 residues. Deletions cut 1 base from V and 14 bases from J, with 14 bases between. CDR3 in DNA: TGTGCCAGCAGTGAATGGGGGCTCCAGCTGCTGTTTTTT. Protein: CASSEWGLQLLFF.

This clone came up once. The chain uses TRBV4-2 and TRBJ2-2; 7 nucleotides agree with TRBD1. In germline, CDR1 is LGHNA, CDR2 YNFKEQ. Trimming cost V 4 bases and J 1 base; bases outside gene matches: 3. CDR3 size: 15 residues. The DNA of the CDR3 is TGTGCCAGCAGCCTCGGACAGGAGAACACCGGGGAGCTGTTTTTT. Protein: CASSLGQENTGELFF.

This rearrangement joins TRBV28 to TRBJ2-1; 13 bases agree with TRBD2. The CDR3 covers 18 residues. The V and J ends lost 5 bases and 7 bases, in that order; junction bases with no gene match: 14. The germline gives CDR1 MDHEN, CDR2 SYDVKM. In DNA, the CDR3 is TGTGCCAGCAGTCCCCACGGGACTAGCGGGAACCGAGCTAATGAGCAGTTCTTC. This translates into CASSPHGTSGNRANEQFF.

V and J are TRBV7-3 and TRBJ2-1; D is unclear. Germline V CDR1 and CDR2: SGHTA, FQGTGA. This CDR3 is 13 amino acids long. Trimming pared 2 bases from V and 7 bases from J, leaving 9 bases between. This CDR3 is CASSLSNLNEQFF. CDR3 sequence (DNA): TGTGCCAGCAGCTTATCCAACCTAAATGAGCAGTTCTTC. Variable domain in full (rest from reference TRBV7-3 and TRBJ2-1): GAGVSQTPSNKVTEKGKYVELRCDPISGHTALYWYRQSLGQGPEFLIYFQGTGAADDSGLPNDRFFAVRPEGSVSTLKIQRTERGDSAVYLCASSLSNLNEQFFGPGTRLTVL.

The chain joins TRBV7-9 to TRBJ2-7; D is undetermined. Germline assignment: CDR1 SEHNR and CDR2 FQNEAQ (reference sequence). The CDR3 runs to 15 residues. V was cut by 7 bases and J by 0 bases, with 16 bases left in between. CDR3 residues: CASTPRGRDSYEQYF. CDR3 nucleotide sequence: TGTGCCAGCACTCCTCGAGGAAGAGACTCCTACGAGCAGTACTTC.

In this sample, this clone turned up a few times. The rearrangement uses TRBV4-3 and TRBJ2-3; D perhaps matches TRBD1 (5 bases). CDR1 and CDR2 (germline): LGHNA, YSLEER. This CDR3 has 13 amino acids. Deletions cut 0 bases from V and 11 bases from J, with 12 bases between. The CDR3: CASSQEGVRGQYF. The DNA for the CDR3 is TGCGCCAGCAGCCAAGAAGGGGTAAGGGGGCAGTATTTT.

The DNA for the CDR3 is TGTGCCAGCAGCTTGGACAGGGAAGACTTTAACTATGGCTACACCTTC. Protein product: CASSLDREDFNYGYTF. This chain uses TRBV7-9 with TRBJ1-2; 8 nucleotides match TRBD1. J gave up 1 base and V 3 bases, and 7 bases lay outside the gene matches. CDR3 length: 16 residues. The germline V gene encodes CDR1 SEHNR and CDR2 FQNEAQ (reference sequence).

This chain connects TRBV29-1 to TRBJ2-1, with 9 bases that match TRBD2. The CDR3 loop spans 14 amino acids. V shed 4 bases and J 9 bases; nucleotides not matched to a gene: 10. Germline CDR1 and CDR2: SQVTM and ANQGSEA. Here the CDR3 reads CSVVRTSGSREQFF. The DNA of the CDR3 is TGCAGCGTTGTACGTACTAGCGGGTCACGTGAGCAGTTCTTC.